This TCR beta chain was sequenced during a study of blood T cell repertoires in COVID-19. Turning to the study itself: Samples taken during acute and convalescent COVID-19 were collected in the United States, Italy and Spain. PBMCs, B-cell-depleted T cells, or T cells provided the cDNA or gDNA that made up the material.

Trimming removed 4 bases at V and 0 bases at J, with 18 bases between. The length of the CDR3 is 17 residues. Original methodology: By means of reference gene primer amplification, nucleated cell counts were estimated. Measured with immunoSEQ multiplex PCR; TCRdb has only the in-frame clones, and not every one. Clone size and the V and J calls come from that table; the DNA yielded D and trimming. The sample includes tens of thousands of clones, 89% of them seen just once. The origin of this receptor is a woman in her seventies with acute or convalescent COVID-19. The chain uses TRBV23-1 and TRBJ1-2, with a weak D call TRBD1 (5 bases). TRBV23-1 is assigned to the ORF class and has an uncertain function. The sequenced sample was peripheral blood. CDR3 loop: CASSPWDGLLANYGYTF. As DNA, the CDR3 is TGCGCCAGCAGTCCTTGGGACGGACTATTAGCTAACTATGGCTACACCTTC.